Listed here are 20 T cell receptor beta chains from one sample, sequenced in a study of blood T cell repertoires in COVID-19. Profiling relied on immunoSEQ multiplex PCR, and the TCRdb table lists in-frame clones only, not all of them. This sample carries roughly 420,000 clones, approximately 90% of them seen once, and the ten largest clones take roughly 0.97%. Source material: PBMCs or T cells enriched from blood (not recorded which). The source is a woman aged 30 to 39 with acute COVID-19.

About this clone: The germline gene is not matched at one end of the junction; a read error may be the cause. The genes are TRBV5-1 and TRBJ2-2; 9 bases are shared with TRBD1. Germline V lookup: CDR1 SGHRS, CDR2 YFSETQ. The CDR3 runs 15 residues. CDR3 residues: CASSFGTGNAGELFF. The DNA for the CDR3 is TGCGCCAGCAGCTTTGGGACAGGGAACGCCGGGGAGCTGTTTTTT.

The chain recombines TRBV6-5 with TRBJ2-5, with TRBD2 matching over 9 bases. The CDR3 totals 13 residues. With 10 bases clipped from V and 2 bases from J, the junction kept 5 bases outside the gene matches. Germline V lookup: CDR1 MNHEY, CDR2 SVGAGI. The CDR3, as DNA: TGTGCCATCAGCGGGGGGACACAAGAGACCCAGTACTTC. Translating gives CAISGGTQETQYF.

The chain has TRBV5-3 and TRBJ2-4; 8 positions agree with TRBD1. TRBV5-3 is an ORF for which the function is uncertain. After removal of 4 bases from V and 3 bases from J, the junction contained 15 bases not matched to a gene. The CDR3 is 18 residues long. DNA for the CDR3: TGTGCCAGAAGCCCTCACTCGGACAGGGTAGTAGGCAAAAACATTCAGTACTTC. It encodes CARSPHSDRVVGKNIQYF.

This chain uses TRBV2 with TRBJ2-7; 9 bases are a match to TRBD1. The CDR3 contains 14 residues. The trim removed 6 bases at V and 9 bases at J, leaving 12 bases unmatched. Germline V gene sequence: CDR1 SNHLY, CDR2 FYNNEI. CDR3 coding DNA: TGTGCCAGCAGCGCCACCGGGACAGGGAGGACGCAGTACTTC. It encodes CASSATGTGRTQYF.

Only a few counts were recorded for this clone. The rearrangement uses TRBV19 and TRBJ1-1; D gene ambiguous. V was clipped by 6 bases and J by 4 bases, with 15 bases between them. Germline CDR1 LNHDA, CDR2 SQIVND (reference sequence). The CDR3 is 14 amino acids. The DNA for the CDR3 is TGTGCCAGTAGGCAATCCGGCGGCGGCACTGAAGCTTTCTTT. This sequence encodes CASRQSGGGTEAFF.

This chain connects TRBV19 to TRBJ1-1; D may be TRBD1 (5 bases). V was clipped by 3 bases and J by 1 base, with 15 bases between them. CDR1 is LNHDA and CDR2 is SQIVND in the germline V gene (reference sequence). This CDR3 has 16 residues. CDR3 sequence (DNA): TGTGCCAGTAGTATCCGTCCGGCAGGGAAGAACACTGAAGCTTTCTTT. Translation: CASSIRPAGKNTEAFF.

The chain joins TRBV7-9 to TRBJ1-2; no clear D. Germline values: CDR1 SEHNR, CDR2 FQNEAQ (reference sequence). The CDR3 sequence is 14 residues long. V lost 4 bases and J lost 5, with 14 bases in between. The chain's CDR3 is CASSSADPEYGYTF. The CDR3, as DNA: TGTGCCAGCAGCTCCGCCGATCCCGAGTATGGCTACACCTTC.

The genes are TRBV2 and TRBJ1-4, with TRBD1 identical over 8 bases. CDR3 length equals 14 residues. V lost 8 bases, J lost 8 bases, and 10 bases stayed unmatched. CDR1 SNHLY and CDR2 FYNNEI come from the germline V gene. The DNA for the CDR3 is TGTGCCAGCGTCCGGGACAGGAACTGGGAAAAACTGTTTTTT. Residues: CASVRDRNWEKLFF.

CDR3 nucleotide sequence: TGTGCCAGTGGGAAGATTGGGGGGAACTACAATGAGCAGTTCTTC. It specifies CASGKIGGNYNEQFF. The gene calls are TRBV19 and TRBJ2-1; possible D gene TRBD2, 6 bases. V was trimmed by 8 bases and J by 3 bases, leaving 17 bases between them. CDR1 and CDR2 (germline): LNHDA, SQIVND (reference sequence). The CDR3 is 15 residues long.

The chain has TRBV27 and TRBJ1-1; D gene ambiguous. The V gene's germline CDR1 is MNHEY and CDR2 SMNVEV (reference sequence). This CDR3 spans 14 amino acids. The V end was cut by 0 bases, the J end by 0 bases, with 5 bases between. DNA for the CDR3: TGTGCCAGCAGTTTATCGGTAGTGAACACTGAAGCTTTCTTT. This codes for CASSLSVVNTEAFF.

The chain carries TRBV24-1 and TRBJ2-5; 7 bases are shared with TRBD1. This CDR3 region has 14 residues. Looked up from germline, CDR1 is KGHDR and CDR2 is SFDVKD. Losses at the gene ends were 3 bases for V and 5 bases for J; bases not matched to a gene: 5. CDR3 residues: CATSDETGLETQYF. CDR3 in DNA: TGTGCCACCAGTGATGAGACAGGGCTGGAGACCCAGTACTTC.

The V gene is TRBV19, the J gene TRBJ1-2; 9 bases agree with TRBD1. The V gene end was trimmed by 5 bases and the J gene end by 3 bases; junction bases not matched to a gene: 7. This CDR3 is built from 15 residues. Germline assignment: CDR1 LNHDA and CDR2 SQIVND (reference sequence). CDR3 residues: CASSLPGTGYYGYTF. CDR3 bases: TGTGCCAGTAGTCTGCCCGGGACAGGGTACTATGGCTACACCTTC.

This sequence joins TRBV6-1 and TRBJ1-5, with 9 bases fitting TRBD1. CDR3 length: 16 residues. CDR1 and CDR2 (germline): MNHNS, SASEGT. The trim removed 4 bases at V and 7 bases at J, leaving 11 bases unmatched. The DNA for the CDR3 is TGTGCCAGCAGTGGCCCGGGACAGGGAACTTCGCAGCCCCAGCATTTT. Residues: CASSGPGQGTSQPQHF.

This chain joins TRBV13 and TRBJ2-7, with D possibly matching TRBD1 (6 bases). The CDR3 totals 15 residues. Germline lookup yields CDR1 PRHDT and CDR2 FYEKMQ (reference sequence). Trimming pared 5 bases from V and 0 bases from J, leaving 14 bases between. This CDR3 reads CASSEGDRYSYEQYF. CDR3 bases: TGTGCCAGCAGCGAGGGGGACCGATACTCCTACGAGCAGTACTTC. Filled out from reference TRBV13 and TRBJ2-7, the complete variable domain reads AAGVIQSPRHLIKEKRETATLKCYPIPRHDTVYWYQQGPGQDPQFLISFYEKMQSDKGSIPDRFSAQQFSDYHSELNMSSLELGDSALYFCASSEGDRYSYEQYFGPGTRLTVT.

This chain links TRBV11-2 with TRBJ2-3; a weak D match, TRBD2 (5 bases). With 5 bases removed from V and 2 bases from J, the gap between germline ends came to 14 bases. This CDR3 is built from 15 residues. The V gene's germline CDR1 is SGHAT and CDR2 FQNNGV. The CDR3 sequence is CASSKRRGFTDTQYF. The CDR3 DNA reads TGTGCCAGCAGCAAACGACGGGGTTTCACAGATACGCAGTATTTT.

The chain employs TRBV7-3 and TRBJ2-7, with 9 bases identical to TRBD1. The CDR3 runs 15 residues. CDR1 is SGHTA and CDR2 is FQGTGA in the germline V gene. Unmatched junction bases numbered 6, after V lost 4 bases and J lost 2 bases. The CDR3 loop reads CASSSAGQGTYEQYF. The CDR3 DNA follows: TGTGCCAGCAGCTCGGCGGGACAGGGCACCTACGAGCAGTACTTC.

The rearrangement joins TRBV5-1 to TRBJ2-5; TRBD1 agrees at 9 bases. Germline V gives CDR1 SGHRS, CDR2 YFSETQ. Trimming removed 1 base from V and 5 bases from J; junction bases left unmatched: 9. The length of the CDR3 is 16 residues. CDR3 sequence: CASSLQSTGGVETQYF. The CDR3 DNA is TGCGCCAGCAGCTTGCAGTCGACAGGGGGAGTGGAGACCCAGTACTTC.

In the case of this clone: At the DNA level, this CDR3 is encoded by other sequences in the same sample as well. This chain's CDR3 is CASSIAGGTGELFF. The CDR3 region has the DNA TGTGCCAGTAGTATAGCGGGGGGGACCGGGGAGCTGTTTTTT. J is TRBJ2-2 and V is TRBV19, with 8 bases aligning to TRBD2. Trimming at V came to 1 base and at J to 5 bases, leaving 0 bases not matched to a gene. The CDR3 is 14 amino acids. CDR1 LNHDA and CDR2 SQIVND come from the germline V gene (reference sequence).

The chain combines TRBV7-8 with TRBJ1-2; D possibly corresponds to TRBD1 (6 bases). Germline values: CDR1 SGHVS, CDR2 FQNEAQ. The CDR3 is 17 amino acids. The V and J ends lost 1 base and 3 bases respectively, with 18 bases between them. CDR3 coding DNA: TGTGCCAGCAGCTTAGTAGGGGGAGGGGAAAAGGACTATGGCTACACCTTC. Protein product: CASSLVGGGEKDYGYTF.

This chain links TRBV7-9 with TRBJ2-1; the match to TRBD1 covers 8 bases. V dropped 5 bases and J dropped 9; count of bases not matched to a gene: 9. This CDR3 has 14 amino acids. Germline loops: CDR1 SEHNR, CDR2 FQNEAQ (reference sequence). Here the CDR3 reads CASSLGQGKVEQFF. The CDR3 DNA reads TGTGCCAGCAGCCTCGGACAGGGAAAGGTTGAGCAGTTCTTC.